The 14 T cell receptor beta chains presented below share a single source sample, sequenced in a study of T cells after yellow fever vaccination. TCRdb reprocessed the 5' RACE reads with MiXCR, giving one entry per CDR3 protein. Of under 350,000 distinct CDR3 sequences in the sample, roughly 4.3% were seen once. The input for sequencing was PBMCs, taken 5 days after the yellow fever booster vaccination. These receptor sequences come from a man younger than 35 who received the YFV17D yellow fever vaccine.

This chain uses TRBV7-9 with TRBJ1-6; 9 bases map to TRBD1. V was pared by 5 bases and J by 8 bases, with 7 bases of the junction left unmatched. Germline V gene sequence: CDR1 SEHNR, CDR2 FQNEAQ (reference sequence). The CDR3 is 15 residues long. The CDR3 spells CASSPDRGRHSPLHF. CDR3 coding DNA: TGTGCCAGCAGCCCGGACAGGGGAAGGCATTCACCCCTCCACTTT.

This clonotype was picked up a small number of times. The genes are TRBV19 and TRBJ2-3; D possibly matches TRBD1 or TRBD2 (5 bases each). Trimming pared 7 bases from V and 5 bases from J, leaving 16 bases between. The CDR3 sequence is 14 residues long. The V gene's germline CDR1 is LNHDA and CDR2 SQIVND (reference sequence). CDR3 nucleotides: TGTGCCAGTACTCACCCCGGGACGGTAGATACGCAGTATTTT. Encoded protein: CASTHPGTVDTQYF.

This clonotype has just a few counts. The genes are TRBV6-2 or TRBV6-3 and TRBJ1-2; D gene uncertain. V was pared by 5 bases and J by 5 bases, with 21 bases between. The CDR3 is 16 amino acids. Germline CDR1 and CDR2: MNHEY and SVGEGT. The CDR3 bases are TGTGCCAGCAGTGTCACTCGTTTGGCATCGGAGTATGGCTACACCTTC. This encodes CASSVTRLASEYGYTF.

In this sample, this clonotype turned up a few times. This chain joins TRBV11-1 and TRBJ1-6; D is perhaps TRBD1 (5 bases). The V gene lost 2 bases and the J gene lost 7 bases, with 9 bases spanning the gap. This CDR3 region has 14 residues. Germline CDR1 SGHAT, CDR2 FQDESV (reference sequence). CDR3: CASSLRWGNSPLHF. In DNA form, the CDR3 reads TGTGCCAGCAGCTTAAGGTGGGGGAATTCACCCCTCCACTTT.

V gene TRBV6-6 combines with J gene TRBJ1-1; no clear D. The V end lost 7 bases, the J end lost 10 bases, and 19 bases lay between the germline ends. CDR3 length: 13 amino acids. Germline V CDR1 and CDR2: MNHNY, SVGAGI (reference sequence). DNA for the CDR3: TGTGCCAGCACCCCCGAGCGGGGATCGGGAGCTTTCTTT. Translating it yields CASTPERGSGAFF.

This clonotype turned up a few times. The rearrangement joins TRBV4-1 to TRBJ2-5; unclear D gene. Germline V CDR1 and CDR2: MGHRA, YSYEKL. The CDR3 runs 14 residues. Between the trimmed V and J ends, which lost 4 bases and 2 bases, there was a span of 11 bases. The DNA for the CDR3 is TGCGCCAGCAGCCCGTGGACGGGTCAAGAGACCCAGTACTTC. Translating gives CASSPWTGQETQYF.

This clonotype has a count of ten or more. CDR3 coding DNA: TGCGCCAGCAACCCCTGGGGGCAAGAGACCCAGTACTTC. Translating gives CASNPWGQETQYF. This sequence joins TRBV5-1 and TRBJ2-5; D tentatively reads TRBD1 or TRBD2 (5 bases each). The germline gives CDR1 SGHRS, CDR2 YFSETQ. The CDR3 runs 13 residues. Trimming removed 6 bases at V and 2 bases at J, with 11 bases between.

This chain links TRBV10-3 with TRBJ1-4, with D perhaps TRBD1 (5 bases). Trimming removed 10 bases from V and 8 bases from J, with 20 bases in between. This CDR3 has 14 residues. Looked up from germline, CDR1 is ENHRY and CDR2 is SYGVKD. CDR3 amino acids: CATGPGALEEKLFF. The CDR3, as DNA: TGTGCCACCGGTCCCGGGGCGTTGGAAGAAAAACTGTTTTTT.

In its sample, this clonotype was seen a few times. CDR3 nucleotide sequence: TGTGCCAGCAGCTGGGCAATGAAGGGGGGAACCTACGAGCAGTACTTC. Translated, it gives CASSWAMKGGTYEQYF. The rearrangement joins TRBV5-6 to TRBJ2-7; D is perhaps TRBD1 or TRBD2 (6 bases each). CDR3 size: 16 residues. From germline, CDR1 is SGHDT and CDR2 YYEEEE. V was trimmed by 3 bases and J by 2 bases, leaving 18 bases between them.

This clonotype was counted many times. The V call is TRBV4-3, the J call TRBJ2-3; 7 nucleotides line up with TRBD2. The CDR3 is 15 amino acids. The trim removed 1 base at V and 3 bases at J, leaving 4 bases unmatched. The germline gives CDR1 LGHNA, CDR2 YSLEER. The CDR3 DNA sequence: TGCGCCAGCAGCCAAGCTGCGGGGGAGACAGATACGCAGTATTTT. Its translation is CASSQAAGETDTQYF.

The chain is built from TRBV29-1 and TRBJ1-1; maybe TRBD1 (6 bases). Trimming removed 0 bases from V and 9 bases from J, with 17 bases in between. The CDR3 runs to 14 residues. In germline, CDR1 is SQVTM, CDR2 ANQGSEA. The DNA of the CDR3 is TGCAGCGTTGAAGACCCGAGGGGGGGCCGGCAAGCTTTCTTT. Protein product: CSVEDPRGGRQAFF. The full variable domain, its missing parts supplied by reference TRBV29-1 and TRBJ1-1, is SAVISQKPSRDICQRGTSLTIQCQVDSQVTMMFWYRQQPGQSLTLIATANQGSEATYESGFVIDKFPISRPNLTFSTLTVSNMSPEDSSIYLCSVEDPRGGRQAFFGQGTRLTVV.

The V call is TRBV5-1, the J call TRBJ2-3; 7 nucleotides agree with TRBD1. CDR1 is SGHRS and CDR2 is YFSETQ in the germline V gene. Trimming removed 6 bases from V and 4 bases from J; junction bases left unmatched: 11. CDR3 length: 15 amino acids. The CDR3 bases are TGCGCCAGCAATTTTATTACCCAGGGGGCAGATACGCAGTATTTT. Translating it yields CASNFITQGADTQYF.

This clonotype has a count of ten or more. The V call is TRBV7-9, the J call TRBJ1-5, with D possibly being TRBD1 (6 bases). The CDR3 contains 14 residues. Trimming cost V 4 bases and J 5 bases, with 12 bases left between them. Germline V gene lookup returns CDR1 SEHNR and CDR2 FQNEAQ (reference sequence). The CDR3 DNA reads TGTGCCAGCAGCTCCAAGGGGGGAGATCAGCCCCAGCATTTT. It translates to CASSSKGGDQPQHF.

V is TRBV3-1 and J is TRBJ1-2; the D gene is possibly TRBD1 (5 bases). CDR1 LGHDT and CDR2 YNNKEL come from the germline V gene (reference sequence). This CDR3 is built from 13 residues. The germline V and J ends were trimmed by 2 bases and 8 bases, with 12 bases remaining between them. Here the CDR3 reads CASSQRGVSGYTF. CDR3 bases: TGTGCCAGCAGCCAACGGGGCGTATCAGGCTACACCTTC.